The present entry profiles one T cell receptor beta chain with its context. The data derive from a study of shared clonotypes between healthy human individuals. Study-wide background: Contributing individuals were a couple of females and three males aged 18 to 49. Researchers assigned three CD4 naive, three CD4 memory, two CD8 naive and one CD8 memory plate to each donor.

Terminally differentiated effector memory CD45RA+ cells were left out of the naive CD8 fraction, which was CD45RO-negative and positively selected for CCR7. This CDR3 has 14 amino acids. CDR1 is SGHNT and CDR2 is YENEEA in the germline V gene. V lost 2 bases, J lost 5 bases, and 9 bases lay in between. Clones were sequenced by immunoSEQ multiplex PCR, and TCRdb holds only the in-frame ones, with some missing. The sample has under 2,000,000 clones; about 95% are singletons. This TCR was recovered from a man aged 18-30 years in good health. Sequencing was performed on naive CD8+ T cells sorted from blood. This chain joins TRBV11-3 and TRBJ2-2, with D maybe TRBD2 (5 bases). In DNA, the CDR3 is TGTGCCAGCAGCTTACGGGGATTGACCGGGGAGCTGTTTTTT. It specifies CASSLRGLTGELFF.